Listed below are T cell receptor beta chains from one sample, sequenced in a study of cytomegalovirus exposure and HLA in healthy donors. Here immunoSEQ multiplex PCR was the method, and the copy in TCRdb shows in-frame clones only, minus some. The sample lists roughly 150,000 clones; 70% to 90% were seen once. Specimen: PBMCs. The receptors shown here come from a woman under 30 in good health and CMV-seropositive. The conserved cysteine and the conserved F or W are not part of the CDR3 here.

>TRBV4-2|TRBJ2-2
ASSHPGVAGPAGELF
>TRBV9|TRBJ2-5
ASSAPGLALETQY
>TRBV2|TRBJ2-1
ASIREPSSNEQF
>TRBV29-1|TRBJ1-1
SVASLRDTEAF
>TRBV5-4|TRBJ2-3
ASSLGLAGGVDTQY
>TRBV7-7|TRBJ2-1
ASSLTTSGKDYNEQF
>TRBV11-3|TRBJ1-1
ASSLGGKAF
>TRBV5-4|TRBJ1-2
ASSLARQGGGYT
>TRBV2|TRBJ2-5
ASDRWEETQY
>TRBV4-1|TRBJ2-7
ASSWERDLSYEQY
>TRBV9|TRBJ2-5
ASSVGPPRETQY
>TRBV7-3|TRBJ2-3
ASSLTGSTDTQY
>TRBV28|TRBJ1-3
ASRRTAGNTIY
>TRBV5-1|TRBJ2-1
ASSLDPPTSGRAREQF
>TRBV6-5|TRBJ2-5
ASSRGTSGRETQY
>TRBV5-6|TRBJ1-2
ASSLVGTGNYGYT
>TRBV7-7|TRBJ2-1
ASSLGLAGGSNEQF
>TRBV11-2|TRBJ2-1
ASSLGLGRINEQF
>TRBV18|TRBJ2-3
ASSPDSSTDTQY
>TRBV11-3|TRBJ2-5
ASTRTSGTETQY
>TRBV15|TRBJ2-7
ATSRAGLAYEQY
>TRBV4-2|TRBJ2-1
ASSQGQGPSYNEQF
>TRBV13|TRBJ2-7
ASSFGLAGAEQY
>TRBV13|TRBJ1-1
ASSLFQSNTEAF
>TRBV10-1|TRBJ2-7
ASSEYTGTGGEQY